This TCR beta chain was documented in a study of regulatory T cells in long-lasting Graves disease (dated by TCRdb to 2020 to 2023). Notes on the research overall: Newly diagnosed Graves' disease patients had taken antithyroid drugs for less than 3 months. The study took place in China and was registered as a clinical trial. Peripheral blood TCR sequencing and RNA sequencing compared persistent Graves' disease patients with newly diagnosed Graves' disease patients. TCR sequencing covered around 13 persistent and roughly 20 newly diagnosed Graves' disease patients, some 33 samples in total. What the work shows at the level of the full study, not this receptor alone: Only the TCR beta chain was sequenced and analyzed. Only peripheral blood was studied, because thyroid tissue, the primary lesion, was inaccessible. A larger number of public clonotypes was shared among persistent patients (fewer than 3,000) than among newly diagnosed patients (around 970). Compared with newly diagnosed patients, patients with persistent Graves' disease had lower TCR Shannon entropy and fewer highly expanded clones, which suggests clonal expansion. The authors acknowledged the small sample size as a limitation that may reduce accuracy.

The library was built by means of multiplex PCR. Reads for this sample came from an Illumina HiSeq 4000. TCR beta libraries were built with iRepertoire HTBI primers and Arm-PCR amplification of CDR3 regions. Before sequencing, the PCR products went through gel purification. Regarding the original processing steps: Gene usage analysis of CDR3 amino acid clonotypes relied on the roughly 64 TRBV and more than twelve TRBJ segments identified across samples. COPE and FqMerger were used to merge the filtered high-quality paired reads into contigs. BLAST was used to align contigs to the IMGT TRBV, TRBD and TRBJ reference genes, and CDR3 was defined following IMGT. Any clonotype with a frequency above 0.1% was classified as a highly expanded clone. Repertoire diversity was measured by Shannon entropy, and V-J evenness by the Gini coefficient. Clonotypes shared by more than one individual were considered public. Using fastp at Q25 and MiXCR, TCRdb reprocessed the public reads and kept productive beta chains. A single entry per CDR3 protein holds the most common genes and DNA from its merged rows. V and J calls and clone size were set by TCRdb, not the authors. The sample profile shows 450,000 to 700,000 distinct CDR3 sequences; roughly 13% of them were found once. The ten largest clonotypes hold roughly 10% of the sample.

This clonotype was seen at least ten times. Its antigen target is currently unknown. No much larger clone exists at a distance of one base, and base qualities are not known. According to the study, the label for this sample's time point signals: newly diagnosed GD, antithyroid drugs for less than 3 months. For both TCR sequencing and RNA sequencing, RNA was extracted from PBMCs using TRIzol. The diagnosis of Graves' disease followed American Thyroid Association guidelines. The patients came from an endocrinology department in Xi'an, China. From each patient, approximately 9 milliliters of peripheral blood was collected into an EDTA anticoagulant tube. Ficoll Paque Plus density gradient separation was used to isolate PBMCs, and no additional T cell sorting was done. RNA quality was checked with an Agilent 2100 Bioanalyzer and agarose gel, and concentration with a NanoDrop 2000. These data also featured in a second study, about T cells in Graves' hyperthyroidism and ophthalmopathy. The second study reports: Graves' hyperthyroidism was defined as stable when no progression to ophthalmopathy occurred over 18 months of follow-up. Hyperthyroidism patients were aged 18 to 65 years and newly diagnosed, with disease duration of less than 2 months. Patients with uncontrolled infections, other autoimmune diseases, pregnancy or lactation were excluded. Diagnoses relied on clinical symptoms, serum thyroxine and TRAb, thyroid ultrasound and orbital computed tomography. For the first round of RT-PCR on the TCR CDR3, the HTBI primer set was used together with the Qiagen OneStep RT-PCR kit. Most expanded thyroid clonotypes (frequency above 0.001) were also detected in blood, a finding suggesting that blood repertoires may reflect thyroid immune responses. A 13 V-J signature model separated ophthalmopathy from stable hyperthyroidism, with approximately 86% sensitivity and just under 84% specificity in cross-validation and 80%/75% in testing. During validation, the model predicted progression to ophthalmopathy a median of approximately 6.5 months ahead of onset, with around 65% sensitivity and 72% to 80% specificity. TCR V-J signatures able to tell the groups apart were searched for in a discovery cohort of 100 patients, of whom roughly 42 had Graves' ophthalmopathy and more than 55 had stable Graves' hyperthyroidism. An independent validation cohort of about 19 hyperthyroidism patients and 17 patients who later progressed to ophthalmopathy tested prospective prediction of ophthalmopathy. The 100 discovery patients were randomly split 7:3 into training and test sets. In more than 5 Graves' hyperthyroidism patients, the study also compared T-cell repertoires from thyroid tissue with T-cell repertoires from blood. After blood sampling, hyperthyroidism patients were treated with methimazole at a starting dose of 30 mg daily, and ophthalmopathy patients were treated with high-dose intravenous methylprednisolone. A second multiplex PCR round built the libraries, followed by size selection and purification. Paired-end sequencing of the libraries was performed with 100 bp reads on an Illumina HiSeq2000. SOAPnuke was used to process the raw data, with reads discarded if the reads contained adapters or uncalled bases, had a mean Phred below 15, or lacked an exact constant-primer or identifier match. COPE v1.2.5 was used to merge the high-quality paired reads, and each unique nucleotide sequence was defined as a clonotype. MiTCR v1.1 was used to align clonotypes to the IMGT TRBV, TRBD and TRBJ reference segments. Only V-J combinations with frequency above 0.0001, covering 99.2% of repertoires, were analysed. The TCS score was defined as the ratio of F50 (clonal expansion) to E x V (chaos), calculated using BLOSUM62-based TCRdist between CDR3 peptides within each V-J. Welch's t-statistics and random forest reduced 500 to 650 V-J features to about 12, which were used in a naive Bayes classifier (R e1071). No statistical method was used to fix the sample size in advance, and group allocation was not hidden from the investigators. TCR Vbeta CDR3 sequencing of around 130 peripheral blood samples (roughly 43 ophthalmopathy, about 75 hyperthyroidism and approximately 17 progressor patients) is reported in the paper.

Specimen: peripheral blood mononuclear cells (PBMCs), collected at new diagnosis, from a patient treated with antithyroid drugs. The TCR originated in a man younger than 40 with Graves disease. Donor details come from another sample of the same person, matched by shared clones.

The CDR3 here reads CASITGANVLTF. At the DNA level, the sequence is TGTGCCAGCATAACCGGGGCCAACGTCCTGACTTTC. Recombination joined TRBV7-9 with TRBJ2-6, with the D gene uncertain. The junction shows trimming of 7 bases on V and 4 bases on J, plus 5 bases between the germline ends. CDR1 is given as SEHNR and CDR2 as FQNEAQ, both from the germline V gene (reference sequence). The CDR3, from cysteine to phenylalanine, totals 12 residues. Just CDR3 DNA is preserved here, 36 bases in frame from base 1. This CDR3, with the reference TRBV7-9 and TRBJ2-6 proteins standing in past its ends, gives the full variable domain DTGVSQNPRHKITKRGQNVTFRCDPISEHNRLYWYRQTLGQGPEFLTYFQNEAQLEKSRLLSDRFSAERPKGSFSTLEIQRTEQGDSAMYLCASITGANVLTFGAGSRLTVL.